The TCR beta chain under discussion was sequenced for a study of CD8 T cells in ankylosing spondylitis. General study points: The study identified a TCR beta motif of seven or eight highly homologous variants that appeared characteristic of ankylosing spondylitis blood. Disease-linked clones were reportedly significantly enriched in matched ankylosing spondylitis synovial fluid.

In germline, CDR1 is SGHTA, CDR2 FQGNSA. This CDR3 is 17 amino acids long. Trimming removed 1 base from V and 3 bases from J; junction bases left unmatched: 9. As to this clonotype: What it recognizes is unknown.

MiXCR, run by TCRdb on the 5' RACE reads, gives a single entry per CDR3 protein. The table records 700,000 or so distinct CDR3 sequences, around a fifth of them present only once. Sequences were obtained from blood, either unsorted or a sorted T cell fraction (not recorded which). This receptor was taken from a male donor with ankylosing spondylitis. This sequence joins TRBV7-2 and TRBJ2-7; 10 positions match TRBD2. The CDR3 coding sequence is TGTGCCAGCAGCTTAGGATTCCGGACTAGCGGAAACTACGAGCAGTACTTC. Translating gives CASSLGFRTSGNYEQYF.